The clone carrying this TCR beta chain was seen a handful of times. Its antigen is not known. This sample is drawn from a study of cytomegalovirus exposure and HLA in healthy donors. Across the study: Earlier findings included more than 95 million unique TCR beta sequences obtained from approximately 170 million T cells.

Points from the study as a whole: TCR beta sequences reportedly predicted the HLA-A and HLA-B alleles of most subjects accurately. An assumption of roughly uniform sequencing depth across donors underlay the presence/absence analyses. Later on, analysis showed that most CMV-associated TCR beta chains appeared to be HLA-restricted.

PCR involved 60 Vbeta and 13 Jbeta primers. The method was immunoSEQ multiplex PCR; TCRdb's version includes in-frame clones alone and lacks a portion of them. The table records 81,000 or so clones, 62% of them present only once. Trimming shortened V by 1 base and J by 1 base, and 15 bases separated the two germline ends. Looked up from germline, CDR1 is MGHRA and CDR2 is YSYEKL. The CDR3 sequence is 17 residues long. The sequence was collected from a woman in her twenties or thirties in good health and CMV-seropositive. The chain combines TRBV4-1 with TRBJ2-3; D may be TRBD2 (6 bases). Specimen: PBMCs. The CDR3 is CASSQGGEAGGTDTQYF. In DNA, the CDR3 is TGCGCCAGCAGCCAAGGAGGGGAGGCGGGCGGCACAGATACGCAGTATTTT.